Listed here is a single T cell receptor (beta chain). From the 5' RACE reads, TCRdb called clonotypes with MiXCR, one entry per CDR3 protein. Of about 350,000 distinct CDR3 sequences listed, 20% to 25% were seen once; the top ten hold 21%. CDR3 length: 11 residues. The germline V gene has CDR1 KGHDR and CDR2 SFDVKD. V was shortened by 7 bases and J by 7 bases, with 7 bases between the two germline ends. The sample originates from a study of T-cell memory formation after mild COVID-19. Across the study: TCR clusters showed largely donor specificity.

The rearrangement uses TRBV24-1 and TRBJ2-1; the D is unclear. This receptor was taken from a man between 18 and 35 years old who had mild COVID-19 (a few samples of this study predate the infection). Cell type and time point are not known. The sample comprised PBMCs or a T cell subset sorted from them (not recorded which). CDR3 loop: CATRSWNEQFF. Here the CDR3 DNA reads TGTGCCACCAGAAGTTGGAATGAGCAGTTCTTC.